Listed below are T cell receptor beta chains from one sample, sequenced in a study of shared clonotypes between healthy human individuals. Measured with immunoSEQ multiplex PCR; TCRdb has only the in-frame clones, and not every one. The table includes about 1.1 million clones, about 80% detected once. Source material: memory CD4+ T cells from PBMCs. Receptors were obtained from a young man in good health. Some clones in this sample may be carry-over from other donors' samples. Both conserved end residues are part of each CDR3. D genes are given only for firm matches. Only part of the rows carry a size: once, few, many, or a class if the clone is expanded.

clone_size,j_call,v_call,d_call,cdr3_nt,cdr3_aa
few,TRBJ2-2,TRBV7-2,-,TGTGCCAGCAGCCCCCACGTGGTGGGCACCGGGGAGCTGTTTTTT,CASSPHVVGTGELFF
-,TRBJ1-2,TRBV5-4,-,TGTGCCAGCAGCTTGGACCCGGGAAACTATGGCTACACCTTC,CASSLDPGNYGYTF
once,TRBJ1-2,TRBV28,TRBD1,TGTGCCAGCAGTGTATTACAGGGGGCTATCACTGGTGGCTACACCTTC,CASSVLQGAITGGYTF
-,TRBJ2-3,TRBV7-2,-,TGTGCCAGCAGCTCCGGGACTAGCACAGATACGCAGTATTTT,CASSSGTSTDTQYF
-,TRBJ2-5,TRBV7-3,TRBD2,TGTGCCAGCAGCCCTAGCGGGAGGGAAGCGACCCAGTACTTC,CASSPSGREATQYF
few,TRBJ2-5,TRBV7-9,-,TGTGCCAGCAGCTTCCCCGAATACAAAGAGACCCAGTACTTC,CASSFPEYKETQYF
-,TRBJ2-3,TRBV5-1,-,TGCGCCAGCAGCTCACTTACGTCGGGCACAGATACGCAGTATTTT,CASSSLTSGTDTQYF
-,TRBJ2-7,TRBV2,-,TGTGCCAGCAGTGGAGGGCAGGGGATACACGAGCAGTACTTC,CASSGGQGIHEQYF
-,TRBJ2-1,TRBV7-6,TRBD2,TGTGCCAGCAGCTTAACGGGAGGGTCCTACAATGAGCAGTTCTTC,CASSLTGGSYNEQFF
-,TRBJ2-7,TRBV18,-,TGTGCCAGCTCACCAATTGGGCTAGCAGCAAACGAGCAGTACTTC,CASSPIGLAANEQYF
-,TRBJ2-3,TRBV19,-,TGTGCCAGTAGTGAGGGTAGCGCGCTTTCCGCAGATACGCAGTATTTT,CASSEGSALSADTQYF
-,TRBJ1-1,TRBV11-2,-,TGTGCCAGCAGCCGACGGGACCGAGGGAACACTGAAGCTTTCTTT,CASSRRDRGNTEAFF
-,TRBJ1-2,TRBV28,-,TGTGCCAGCAGTTCTCGTATCTATGGCTACACCTTC,CASSSRIYGYTF
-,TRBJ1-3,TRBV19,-,TGTGCCAGTACCGGACAGAACTCTGGAAACACCATATATTTT,CASTGQNSGNTIYF
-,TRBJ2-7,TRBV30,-,TGTGCCTGGAGTGAGAAGAGGGACTACGAGCAGTACTTC,CAWSEKRDYEQYF
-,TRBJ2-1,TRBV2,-,TGTGCCAGCAGTGTGGGCTACGGCTCCTACAATGAGCAGTTCTTC,CASSVGYGSYNEQFF
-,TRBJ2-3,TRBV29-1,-,TGCAGCGTTTATAAGGGTACAGATACGCAGTATTTT,CSVYKGTDTQYF
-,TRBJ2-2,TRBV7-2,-,TGTGCCAGCAGCTGGCAGGGCCCGAACACCGGGGAGCTGTTTTTT,CASSWQGPNTGELFF
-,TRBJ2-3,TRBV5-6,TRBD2,TGTGCCAGCAGCTTGTATCTAGCGGGAGCAGATACGCAGTATTTT,CASSLYLAGADTQYF
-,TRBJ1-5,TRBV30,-,TGTGCCTGGGGGGGGACATATAATCAGCCCCAGCATTTT,CAWGGTYNQPQHF
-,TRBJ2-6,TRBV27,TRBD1,TGTGCCAGCAGTTTATCGCGGCAGGGGGCGCCTGGGGCCAACGTCCTGACTTTC,CASSLSRQGAPGANVLTF
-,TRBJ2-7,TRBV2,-,TGTGCCAGCAGTCCTCTCGGGACCTACGAGCAGTACTTC,CASSPLGTYEQYF
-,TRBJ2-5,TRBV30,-,TGTGCCTCCCTAGAACCAGGGAAAAAGACCCAGTACTTC,CASLEPGKKTQYF
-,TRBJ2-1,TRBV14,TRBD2,TGTGCCAGCAGCCAAGCTCCGGGACTAGCGGCTCACAATGAGCAGTTCTTC,CASSQAPGLAAHNEQFF
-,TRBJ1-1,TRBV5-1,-,TGCGCCAGCAGCTTGGAGGGGGGATGGTCTGAAGCTTTCTTT,CASSLEGGWSEAFF
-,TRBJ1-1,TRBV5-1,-,TGCGCCAGCGAACCTGGACCCAACACTGAAGCTTTCTTT,CASEPGPNTEAFF
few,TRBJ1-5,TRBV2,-,TGTGCCAGCAGTGACCGTAGTCAGCCCCAGCATTTT,CASSDRSQPQHF
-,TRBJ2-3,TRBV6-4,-,TGTGCCAGCAGCCTCCAGGGTAGAGCCACAGATACGCAGTATTTT,CASSLQGRATDTQYF
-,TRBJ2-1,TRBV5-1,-,TGCGCCAGCAGCGGGGACTGGGACGGGAGAAGCATCTTC,CASSGDWDGRSIF
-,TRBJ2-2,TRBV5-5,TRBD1,TGTGCCAGCAGCCCAGGGGGAAGGAACACCGGGGAGCTGTTTTTT,CASSPGGRNTGELFF
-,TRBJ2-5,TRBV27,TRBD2,TGTGCCAGCAGTTTATCGGGGGGGGTGGAGACCCAGTACTTC,CASSLSGGVETQYF
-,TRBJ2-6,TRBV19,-,TGTGCCAGTAACCCAGGGACTGGGGCCAACGTCCTGACTTTC,CASNPGTGANVLTF
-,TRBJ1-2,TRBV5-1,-,TGCGCCAGCAGCTTGGGAGGAGTCTATGGCTACACCTTC,CASSLGGVYGYTF
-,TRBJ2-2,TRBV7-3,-,TGTGCCAGCAGCTTCCTCGGACTCTCGAACACCGGGGAGCTGTTTTTT,CASSFLGLSNTGELFF
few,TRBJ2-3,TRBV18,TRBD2,TGTGCCAGCTCACCAGGGCTAGCGGGAGGTGATACGCAGTATTTT,CASSPGLAGGDTQYF
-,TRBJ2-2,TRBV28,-,TGTGCCAGCAGTTTATGGGGTCGAGTAAACACCGGGGAGCTGTTTTTT,CASSLWGRVNTGELFF
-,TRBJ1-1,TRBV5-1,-,TGCGCCAGCAGTTTGGCCCCACCGAACACTGAAGCTTTCTTT,CASSLAPPNTEAFF
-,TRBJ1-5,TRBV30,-,TGTGCCTGGAGTGTTAGAGGAATTCGGGATCAGCCCCAGCATTTT,CAWSVRGIRDQPQHF
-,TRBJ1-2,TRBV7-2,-,TGTGCCAGCAGCTTATTGATCCAGGGGAATAATGGCTACACCTTC,CASSLLIQGNNGYTF
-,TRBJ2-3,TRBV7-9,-,TGTGCCAGCAGCTCGACAGAGACGCAGTATTTT,CASSSTETQYF
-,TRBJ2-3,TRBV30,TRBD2,TGTGCCTGGAGCGCGGGACTAGCGGGAGGAGCGCAGTATTTT,CAWSAGLAGGAQYF
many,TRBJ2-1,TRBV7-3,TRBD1,TGTGCCAGCAGCCCGGGCTCAGGACAGGGAAATGAGCAGTTCTTC,CASSPGSGQGNEQFF
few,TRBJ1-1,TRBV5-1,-,TGCGCCAGCAGCCCACCTAGGACGGGAGCATCGGCTTTCTTT,CASSPPRTGASAFF
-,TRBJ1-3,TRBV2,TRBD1,TGTGCCAGCAGCGTATTGGGACAGCCTCTGGAAACTGCCATATATTTT,CASSVLGQPLETAIYF
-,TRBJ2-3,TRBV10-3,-,TGTGCCATCAGTGATAGTCTGCGGCTCAGCACAGATACGCAGTATTTT,CAISDSLRLSTDTQYF
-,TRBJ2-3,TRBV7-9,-,TGTGCCAGCAGCTTTGGAGGGGAAGGGACAGATACGCAGTATTTT,CASSFGGEGTDTQYF
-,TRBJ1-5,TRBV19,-,TGTGCCAGTAGTATAGAAGGCAGGGGCTTTAGCAATCAGCCCCAGCATTTT,CASSIEGRGFSNQPQHF
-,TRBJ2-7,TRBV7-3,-,TGTGCCAGCAGCTTAACGGGGTGGGCTCCCGAGCAGTACTTC,CASSLTGWAPEQYF
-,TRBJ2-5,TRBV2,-,TGTGCCAGCAGTGACGAGGGTGCATCAGAGACCCAGTACTTC,CASSDEGASETQYF
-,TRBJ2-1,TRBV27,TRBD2,TGTGCCAGCAGCCCAGGCGGGGGGGCTTCCTACAATGAGCAGTTCTTC,CASSPGGGASYNEQFF
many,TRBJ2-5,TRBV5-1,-,TGCGCCAGCAGCTCGGACTACGTAGAGACCCAGTACTTC,CASSSDYVETQYF
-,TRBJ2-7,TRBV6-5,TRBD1,TGTGCCAGCAGTTACTCCGGGACAGGGAATAGCGTGCAGTACTTC,CASSYSGTGNSVQYF
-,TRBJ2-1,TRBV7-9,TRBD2,TGTGCCAGCAGCTCCCGACTAGCGGGCCTCAATGAGCAGTTCTTC,CASSSRLAGLNEQFF
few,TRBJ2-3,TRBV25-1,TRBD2,TGTGCCAGCAGTGCGAGCGGGATTGGGACTGATACGCAGTATTTT,CASSASGIGTDTQYF